A single sample gave rise to the 31 T cell receptor beta chains below, sequenced in a study of blood T cells in healthy people across ages. Combining a sample-barcoded 5' primer with a J-beta primer mix, a second PCR ran for roughly 6 to 12 cycles. TCRdb reprocessed the 5' RACE reads with MiXCR, giving one entry per CDR3 protein. The data contain about 1,500,000 distinct CDR3 sequences, 28% of them singletons. The sample comprised blood. The source of these receptors is a woman aged 30 to 39 in good health.

This chain uses TRBV2 with TRBJ2-1; D is possibly TRBD1 or TRBD2 (5 bases each). Germline values: CDR1 SNHLY, CDR2 FYNNEI. V was pared by 5 bases and J by 4 bases, with 15 bases between. The CDR3 runs to 15 residues. The CDR3 DNA reads as TGTGCCAGCAGTCCCTACGGGACGAGATACAATGAGCAGTTCTTC. As protein: CASSPYGTRYNEQFF. Variable domain in full (rest from reference TRBV2 and TRBJ2-1): EPEVTQTPSHQVTQMGQEVILRCVPISNHLYFYWYRQILGQKVEFLVSFYNNEISEKSEIFDDQFSVERPDGSNFTLKIRSTKLEDSAMYFCASSPYGTRYNEQFFGPGTRLTVL.

The chain recombines TRBV12-3 or TRBV12-4 with TRBJ1-1; no definite D call. The CDR3 contains 13 residues. V lost 7 bases, J lost 4 bases, and 13 bases lay in between. The CDR3 sequence is CASTPLQRTEAFF. For the CDR3, the DNA is TGTGCCAGCACCCCCCTACAGCGCACTGAAGCTTTCTTT.

This clonotype turned up a few times. The chain uses TRBV15 and TRBJ2-3; D call uncertain. The ends were cut back, 5 bases at V and 3 bases at J, with 12 bases in the middle. The CDR3 is 14 residues long. Germline values: CDR1 LNHNV, CDR2 YYDKDF (reference sequence). For the CDR3, the DNA is TGTGCCACCAGCGGGCGAGGACGGACAGATACGCAGTATTTT. Protein sequence: CATSGRGRTDTQYF.

This chain joins TRBV7-2 and TRBJ1-2, with a possible D match to TRBD1 (5 bases). This CDR3 comprises 14 residues. The germline V gene encodes CDR1 SGHTA and CDR2 FQGNSA. V gave up 7 bases and J gave up 5 bases, with 17 bases separating them. CDR3 nucleotides: TGTGCCAGCACCCCCGCAGGGCGCCCATATGGCTACACCTTC. Protein sequence: CASTPAGRPYGYTF.

This clonotype was detected only a few times. This chain links TRBV5-1 with TRBJ2-1, with TRBD2 matching 8 bases. This CDR3 has 17 amino acids. Germline CDR1 is SGHRS and CDR2 is YFSETQ. The junction had 6 bases not matched to a gene; V was cut back by 1 base and J by 0 bases. CDR3 protein: CASSLTPGTSSYNEQFF. The CDR3 DNA follows: TGCGCCAGCAGCTTGACCCCCGGGACTAGCTCCTACAATGAGCAGTTCTTC.

This clonotype was counted ten times or more. This chain uses TRBV12-3 or TRBV12-4 with TRBJ2-1; 12 bases match TRBD1. The CDR3 is 15 residues long. The ends lost 6 bases at V and 7 bases at J; junction bases unmatched: 7. CDR3 nucleotides: TGTGCCAGCAGCCGTAGGGGACAGGGGGCGAATGAGCAGTTCTTC. Translation gives CASSRRGQGANEQFF.

As to this clonotype: This could be a read error, since a much larger clone is one nucleotide away. The V and J genes are TRBV7-2 and TRBJ2-1; 9 bases agree with TRBD2. CDR3 length: 15 amino acids. Germline V gives CDR1 SGHTA, CDR2 FQGNSA. V was clipped by 3 bases and J by 13 bases; unmatched bases: 13. This CDR3 is CASSLRLAVMETQFF. Here the CDR3 DNA reads TGTGCCAGCAGCTTGAGACTAGCGGTTATGGAGACCCAGTTCTTC.

The chain carries TRBV7-2 and TRBJ1-2; 9 positions match TRBD1. V lost 3 bases, J lost 9 bases, and 5 bases stayed unmatched. Germline V lookup: CDR1 SGHTA, CDR2 FQGNSA. The CDR3 has 13 amino acids. The CDR3 sequence is CASSFTGTGSYTF. The CDR3 DNA sequence: TGTGCCAGCAGCTTTACCGGGACAGGGAGCTACACCTTC. Filled out from reference TRBV7-2 and TRBJ1-2, the complete variable domain reads GAGVSQSPSNKVTEKGKDVELRCDPISGHTALYWYRQSLGQGLEFLIYFQGNSAPDKSGLPSDRFSAERTGGSVSTLTIQRTQQEDSAVYLCASSFTGTGSYTFGSGTRLTVV.

This rearrangement joins TRBV7-9 to TRBJ1-1; D gene unclear. V gave up 4 bases and J gave up 8 bases, with 14 bases separating them. From germline, CDR1 is SEHNR and CDR2 FQNEAQ (reference sequence). The CDR3 is made up of 13 amino acids. The CDR3, as DNA: TGTGCCAGCAGCTGGATCCGAGCGGGGGAAGCTTTCTTT. Translating it yields CASSWIRAGEAFF.

At least ten counts were recorded for this clonotype. J is TRBJ1-2 and V is TRBV7-2; 11 bases agree with TRBD1. The V segment lost 5 bases and the J segment 4 bases; nucleotides outside the gene matches: 3. Germline values: CDR1 SGHTA, CDR2 FQGNSA. The CDR3 is made up of 14 amino acids. CDR3 bases: TGTGCCAGCAGCCGGACAGGGGGCGTCTATGGCTACACCTTC. Translation gives CASSRTGGVYGYTF.

This clonotype was seen a handful of times. The rearrangement joins TRBV15 to TRBJ2-5; D is uncertain. V lost 0 bases, J lost 11 bases, and 13 bases lay in between. Germline CDR1 LNHNV, CDR2 YYDKDF (reference sequence). The CDR3 contains 13 residues. The CDR3 protein is CATSRDSGPVQYF. DNA of the CDR3: TGTGCCACCAGCAGAGATAGTGGGCCCGTACAGTACTTC.

This chain links TRBV12-3 or TRBV12-4 with TRBJ2-1; 12 bases align to TRBD2. The trim removed 6 bases at V and 1 base at J, leaving 7 bases unmatched. The CDR3 has 17 residues. This CDR3 reads CASRPGTSGFSYNEQFF. DNA for the CDR3: TGTGCCAGCAGGCCCGGGACTAGCGGGTTTTCCTACAATGAGCAGTTCTTC.

This CDR3 reads CASSQGVSLDTGELFF. CDR3 bases: TGTGCCAGCAGCCAAGGAGTTAGTCTGGACACCGGGGAGCTGTTTTTT. The chain couples TRBV4-2 to TRBJ2-2; D is undetermined. V was trimmed by 1 base and J by 3 bases, leaving 12 bases between them. Germline CDR1 is LGHNA and CDR2 is YNFKEQ. The CDR3 runs 16 residues.

The V gene is TRBV20-1, the J gene TRBJ2-3, with TRBD2 matching over 9 bases. V lost 3 bases to trimming and J lost 3 bases; unmatched junction nucleotides: 7. The germline V gene has CDR1 DFQATT and CDR2 SNEGSKA (reference sequence). The CDR3 is 15 residues long. Here the CDR3 reads CSASPAGGHTDTQYF. The CDR3 DNA sequence: TGCAGTGCTAGTCCGGCGGGAGGGCATACAGATACGCAGTATTTT.

This clonotype was seen more than once but under ten times. The rearrangement joins TRBV20-1 to TRBJ1-1; D not resolved. This CDR3 spans 13 amino acids. Per the germline V gene, CDR1 is DFQATT and CDR2 is SNEGSKA (reference sequence). Trimming removed 3 bases at V and 12 bases at J, with 20 bases between. The CDR3 reads CSASPALYGRTFF. The CDR3 DNA follows: TGCAGTGCTAGCCCTGCGCTATACGGCAGAACTTTCTTT.

This clonotype occurred many times. The rearrangement uses TRBV10-3 and TRBJ2-7; the D gene is possibly TRBD1 (6 bases). Germline V gives CDR1 ENHRY, CDR2 SYGVKD. The CDR3 has 11 amino acids. Trimming removed 10 bases from V and 7 bases from J, with 14 bases in between. The CDR3 spells CATGKGEEQYF. In nucleotides, the CDR3 is TGTGCCACCGGTAAGGGGGAAGAGCAGTACTTC.

This CDR3 reads CASSYTGSGSYNEQFF. The DNA for the CDR3 is TGTGCCAGCAGTTACACTGGTAGCGGCTCCTACAATGAGCAGTTCTTC. The chain couples TRBV6-5 to TRBJ2-1, with D possibly matching TRBD2 (6 bases). Germline CDR1 and CDR2: MNHEY and SVGAGI. With 2 bases removed from V and 0 bases from J, the gap between germline ends came to 11 bases. The CDR3 length is 16 residues.

As concerns this clonotype: With a much larger clone just one base away, this may be a read error. The chain has TRBV28 and TRBJ1-2, with D unresolved. CDR1 is MDHEN and CDR2 is SYDVKM in the germline V gene. This CDR3 has 16 residues. The CDR3 protein is CTSSSRKKVLDYGYTF. In DNA form, the CDR3 reads TGTACCAGCAGTTCACGGAAGAAAGTACTTGACTATGGCTACACCTTC.

This clonotype was seen more than once but under ten times. The CDR3 loop is CASSYNGGTLQETQYF. CDR3 nucleotides: TGTGCCAGCAGCTACAACGGGGGAACACTCCAAGAGACCCAGTACTTC. The V call is TRBV6-2 or TRBV6-3, the J call TRBJ2-5, with a weak D call TRBD2 (6 bases). CDR3 length equals 16 residues. CDR1 is MNHEY, CDR2 SVGEGT, per germline. V shed 6 bases and J shed 1 base, with 18 bases lying between them.

In DNA form, the CDR3 reads TGTGCCAGCAGCGTGGCGGAAGGGGAATATCAAGAGACCCAGTACTTC. Protein product: CASSVAEGEYQETQYF. The chain couples TRBV9 to TRBJ2-5; possible D gene TRBD1, 5 bases. Germline CDR1 is SGDLS and CDR2 is YYNGEE. The CDR3 extends over 16 amino acids. Trimming left V 2 bases short and J 2 bases short, with 16 bases between.

The gene calls are TRBV18 and TRBJ2-5, with D maybe TRBD1 (6 bases). The V gene lost 0 bases and the J gene lost 2 bases, with 13 bases spanning the gap. This CDR3 has 16 amino acids. Per germline, CDR1 KGHSH and CDR2 LQKENI. The CDR3 bases are TGTGCCAGCTCACCACCGCAGGCACAGGGACAAGAGACCCAGTACTTC. It yields the protein CASSPPQAQGQETQYF.

For this clonotype: A much larger clonotype is one base distant, so this may be a read error. The rearrangement uses TRBV12-3 or TRBV12-4 and TRBJ2-5, with a possible D match to TRBD1 (6 bases). The CDR3 spans 14 residues. The CDR3 loop is CASHGQREQEAQYF. The CDR3 DNA follows: TGTGCCAGCCATGGACAGCGAGAACAAGAGGCCCAGTACTTC.

This clonotype was observed at least ten times. The V call is TRBV10-3, the J call TRBJ2-7; 7 nucleotides align to TRBD1. This CDR3 is built from 13 residues. Per germline, CDR1 ENHRY and CDR2 SYGVKD. The V gene end was trimmed by 6 bases and the J gene end by 3 bases; junction bases not matched to a gene: 5. The CDR3 DNA reads as TGTGCCATCAGGGGGACAGCCGACTACGAGCAGTACTTC. Translated, it gives CAIRGTADYEQYF.

The rearrangement uses TRBV30 and TRBJ1-6; D gene ambiguous. The CDR3 runs to 14 residues. The germline V gene encodes CDR1 GTSNPN and CDR2 SVGIG (reference sequence). V lost 1 base and J 8 bases, leaving 12 bases between the germline ends. The CDR3 protein is CAWSGPRTDSPLHF. The CDR3 DNA reads as TGTGCCTGGAGTGGACCTCGAACGGATTCACCCCTCCACTTT.

The CDR3 loop reads CASSSSLEQGHEQYF. The CDR3 bases are TGTGCCAGCTCCTCAAGCCTTGAGCAGGGCCACGAGCAGTACTTC. The gene calls are TRBV18 and TRBJ2-7, with a weak D call TRBD1 (5 bases). Trimming removed 6 bases at V and 5 bases at J, with 20 bases between. Germline loops: CDR1 KGHSH, CDR2 LQKENI. This CDR3 is 15 amino acids long.

In its sample, this clonotype was seen many times. The genes are TRBV6-5 and TRBJ2-4; tentatively, D is TRBD2 (6 bases). The CDR3 sequence is 16 residues long. Germline V CDR1 and CDR2: MNHEY, SVGAGI. V lost 6 bases and J 7 bases, leaving 22 bases between the germline ends. The CDR3 region has the DNA TGTGCCAGCAGCCGGCTGGGACTGGACTCCCCGAACATTCAGTACTTC. The encoded protein is CASSRLGLDSPNIQYF.

This clonotype has only a few counts. The gene calls are TRBV20-1 and TRBJ1-2, with D uncertain. The germline gives CDR1 DFQATT, CDR2 SNEGSKA (reference sequence). Trimming cost V 3 bases and J 6 bases, with 17 bases left between them. The CDR3 runs to 14 residues. CDR3 DNA sequence: TGCAGTGCTAGTTCACTCGGGGAGTATCATGGCTACACCTTC. Protein: CSASSLGEYHGYTF.

This clonotype was observed at least ten times. A read error may produce the germline difference seen at one junction end. The chain combines TRBV10-3 with TRBJ2-7, with 11 bases that match TRBD2. This CDR3 region has 15 residues. Germline CDR1 ENHRY, CDR2 SYGVKD. CDR3 bases: TGTGCCATCAGCGAGTTAGCGGGAGGGCCCTACGAGCAGTACTTC. It is translated as CAISELAGGPYEQYF.

The chain joins TRBV30 to TRBJ2-1; maybe TRBD2 (5 bases). The germline V gene has CDR1 GTSNPN and CDR2 SVGIG (reference sequence). Between the trimmed V and J ends, which lost 4 bases and 2 bases, there was a span of 9 bases. The CDR3 covers 13 residues. In nucleotides, the CDR3 is TGTGCCTGGATAGCGTCGACCTACAATGAGCAGTTCTTC. This translates into CAWIASTYNEQFF.

The chain uses TRBV6-6 and TRBJ2-7; 9 positions agree with TRBD2. The DNA end is a closer match to TRBJ2-5, so the J assignment may be wrong. The CDR3 has 15 residues. The V gene's germline CDR1 is MNHNY and CDR2 SVGAGI (reference sequence). The CDR3 nucleotides read TGTGCCAGCAGTTACGGACTAGCGTTTGGAGAGACCCAGTACTTC. Translating it yields CASSYGLAFGETQYF.

The chain uses TRBV20-1 and TRBJ1-5; D gene uncertain. Germline loops: CDR1 DFQATT, CDR2 SNEGSKA (reference sequence). The V end lost 3 bases, the J end lost 0 bases, and 6 bases lay between the germline ends. The CDR3 is 13 residues long. The CDR3 nucleotides read TGCAGTGCTAGTAGTTTTAGCAATCAGCCCCAGCATTTT. Encoded protein: CSASSFSNQPQHF.